This TCR beta chain was captured by sequencing in a study of blood T cell repertoires in COVID-19. Germline values: CDR1 SGHRS, CDR2 YFSETQ. This CDR3 region has 16 residues. V dropped 3 bases and J dropped 3 bases, with 16 bases sitting between them. Only in-frame clones appear in the TCRdb table, and some are missing; sequencing was by immunoSEQ multiplex PCR. The sample has some 97,000 clones; 90% to 95% are singletons. The clonotype originates from a man in his sixties with acute or convalescent COVID-19. The chain uses TRBV5-1 and TRBJ1-5, with TRBD1 as a possible D gene (5 bases). Sequenced input: peripheral blood. The CDR3 sequence is CASSWGVAGSNQPQHF. CDR3 DNA sequence: TGCGCCAGCAGCTGGGGGGTGGCAGGCTCCAATCAGCCCCAGCATTTT.